These 32 T cell receptor beta chains share one sample of origin, sequenced in a study of neurological immune-mediated disorders. TCRdb re-called the 5' RACE reads with MiXCR, one entry per CDR3 protein. The repertoire consists of some 78,000 distinct CDR3 sequences, with roughly 4.7% occurring once and the leading ten covering roughly 2.4%. Sample: PBMCs. The source of these receptors is a woman in her twenties or thirties with multiple sclerosis.

This clonotype is categorized as medium-sized. The chain is built from TRBV5-1 and TRBJ2-5; the D is unclear. Looked up from germline, CDR1 is SGHRS and CDR2 is YFSETQ. This CDR3 is 14 amino acids long. The V end was cut by 4 bases, the J end by 0 bases, with 10 bases between. The CDR3 bases are TGCGCCAGCAGCCAACAAGTTGACCAAGAGACCCAGTACTTC. This gives the protein CASSQQVDQETQYF.

This clonotype showed up many times. This chain uses TRBV3-1 with TRBJ2-3; 11 nucleotides match TRBD2. Germline CDR1 is LGHDT and CDR2 is YNNKEL (reference sequence). This CDR3 comprises 16 residues. J gave up 2 bases and V 4 bases, and 5 bases lay outside the gene matches. CDR3 residues: CASSLGLAEHTDTQYF. The CDR3 DNA is TGTGCCAGCAGCCTGGGACTAGCGGAACACACAGATACGCAGTATTTT.

This clonotype turned up a few times. CDR3 nucleotides: TGCAGTGCTAGTCTCGTGGGAGGAACAGATACGCAGTATTTT. The encoded protein is CSASLVGGTDTQYF. V is TRBV20-1 and J is TRBJ2-3; possibly TRBD2 for D (6 bases). Trimming cost V 3 bases and J 3 bases, with 13 bases left between them. CDR3 length: 14 residues. Germline CDR1 and CDR2: DFQATT and SNEGSKA (reference sequence).

This clonotype was seen ten or more times. V is TRBV9 and J is TRBJ1-1; 7 bases line up with TRBD1. The V segment lost 4 bases and the J segment 1 base; nucleotides outside the gene matches: 16. Germline CDR1 reads SGDLS; CDR2 reads YYNGEE. The CDR3 length is 18 residues. CDR3 residues: CASSPKQGPLIKNTEAFF. Here the CDR3 DNA reads TGTGCCAGCAGCCCAAAACAGGGGCCACTCATCAAGAACACTGAAGCTTTCTTT.

This clonotype was found many times. The V gene is TRBV5-1, the J gene TRBJ2-3, with D perhaps TRBD1 or TRBD2 (5 bases each). The germline V gene has CDR1 SGHRS and CDR2 YFSETQ. This CDR3 is 14 amino acids long. V was shortened by 0 bases and J by 3 bases, with 8 bases between the two germline ends. The CDR3 loop is CASSLEGRTDTQYF. As DNA, the CDR3 is TGCGCCAGCAGCTTGGAGGGACGGACAGATACGCAGTATTTT.

This clonotype was counted ten times or more. V usage is TRBV5-1 and J usage is TRBJ2-3; TRBD2 aligns across 9 bases. Germline loops: CDR1 SGHRS, CDR2 YFSETQ. The J segment lost 6 bases and the V segment lost 0 bases, leaving 8 bases of the junction unmatched. The CDR3 runs 16 residues. The CDR3 DNA follows: TGCGCCAGCAGCTTGGAAGGACTAGCGAGGGTCGATACGCAGTATTTT. Amino acids: CASSLEGLARVDTQYF.

To note about this clonotype: This may be a read error, as it is one base from a much larger clone. The rearrangement uses TRBV3-1 and TRBJ1-5; D may be TRBD1 (6 bases). The CDR3 is 14 amino acids. The germline gives CDR1 LGHDT, CDR2 YNNKEL (reference sequence). Here the CDR3 reads CANSQSGAHQPQHF. The CDR3 bases are TGTGCCAACAGCCAGTCAGGGGCCCATCAGCCCCAGCATTTT.

At least ten counts were recorded for this clonotype. The chain carries TRBV5-1 and TRBJ2-6; TRBD1 might be the D (5 bases). Looked up from germline, CDR1 is SGHRS and CDR2 is YFSETQ. The length of the CDR3 is 14 residues. V was pared by 7 bases and J by 4 bases, with 12 bases between. The CDR3 DNA sequence: TGCGCCAGCCTGCCAGGGTCAGGGGCCAACGTCCTGACTTTC. This sequence encodes CASLPGSGANVLTF. The complete variable domain, with remaining parts taken from reference TRBV5-1 and TRBJ2-6, reads KAGVTQTPRYLIKTRGQQVTLSCSPISGHRSVSWYQQTPGQGLQFLFEYFSETQRNKGNFPGRFSGRQFSNSRSEMNVSTLELGDSALYLCASLPGSGANVLTFGAGSRLTVL.

This clonotype was observed many times. The chain carries TRBV12-3 or TRBV12-4 and TRBJ2-3; D gene unclear. V gave up 6 bases and J gave up 4 bases, with 11 bases separating them. The length of the CDR3 is 13 residues. DNA for the CDR3: TGTGCCAGCAGCCGTTCGCAGGCAGATACGCAGTATTTT. Amino acids: CASSRSQADTQYF.

At least ten counts were recorded for this clonotype. V usage is TRBV12-3 or TRBV12-4 and J usage is TRBJ1-6, with D hard to call. The germline V and J ends were trimmed by 3 bases and 0 bases, with 6 bases remaining between them. The CDR3 is made up of 15 amino acids. In DNA form, the CDR3 reads TGTGCCAGCAGTTTGGGGTCCTCCTATAATTCACCCCTCCACTTT. Translation gives CASSLGSSYNSPLHF.

This clonotype was recorded at least ten times. The V call is TRBV12-3 or TRBV12-4, the J call TRBJ2-5; 10 bases are a match to TRBD2. The V gene end was trimmed by 10 bases and the J gene end by 4 bases; junction bases not matched to a gene: 9. The CDR3 totals 14 residues. DNA for the CDR3: TGTGCCACCAGCCTTAGCGGGGGGCTAGAGACCCAGTACTTC. Translating it yields CATSLSGGLETQYF.

This clonotype was seen repeatedly, ten times or more. The chain recombines TRBV10-3 with TRBJ2-1; a weak D match, TRBD2 (5 bases). V lost 6 bases and J 0 bases, leaving 9 bases between the germline ends. The germline gives CDR1 ENHRY, CDR2 SYGVKD. The CDR3 sequence is 14 residues long. The CDR3 coding sequence is TGTGCCATCAGCCGAGGGAACTCCTACAATGAGCAGTTCTTC. Amino acids: CAISRGNSYNEQFF.

Turning to this clonotype: This may arise from a read error, as a much more abundant clone is one base away. This CDR3 reads CASSFSSGLSTDKQYF. The CDR3 nucleotides read TGTGCCAGCAGCTTCTCTAGCGGTTTAAGCACAGATAAGCAGTATTTT. The rearrangement uses TRBV11-2 and TRBJ2-3, with 7 bases lining up with TRBD2. The CDR3 consists of 16 residues. Germline V gene sequence: CDR1 SGHAT, CDR2 FQNNGV. Variable domain in full (rest from reference TRBV11-2 and TRBJ2-3): EAGVAQSPRYKIIEKRQSVAFWCNPISGHATLYWYQQILGQGPKLLIQFQNNGVVDDSQLPKDRFSAERLKGVDSTLKIQPAKLEDSAVYLCASSFSSGLSTDKQYFGPGTRLTVL.

V gene TRBV6-2 or TRBV6-3 combines with J gene TRBJ2-2; D gene ambiguous. CDR1 is MNHEY and CDR2 is SVGEGT in the germline V gene. CDR3 length: 15 residues. Deletions cut 6 bases from V and 1 base from J, with 12 bases between. CDR3 in amino acids: CASSDHGRNTGELFF. CDR3 sequence (DNA): TGTGCCAGCAGCGACCACGGAAGGAACACCGGGGAGCTGTTTTTT.

This clonotype was seen repeatedly, ten times or more. The V gene is TRBV12-3 or TRBV12-4, the J gene TRBJ1-3; D possibly corresponds to TRBD1 (6 bases). The V gene lost 4 bases and the J gene lost 7 bases, with 17 bases spanning the gap. The CDR3 spans 15 residues. For the CDR3, the DNA is TGTGCCAGCAGTTCCTTCGAGGGGGTAGGGAACACCATATATTTT. It yields the protein CASSSFEGVGNTIYF.

This clonotype was seen repeatedly, ten times or more. The chain employs TRBV14 and TRBJ1-2; D is unclear. Germline V gene data show CDR1 as SGHDN and CDR2 as FVKESK. V lost 1 base to trimming and J lost 4 bases, with 10 bases between them. The CDR3 spans 14 residues. In nucleotides, the CDR3 is TGTGCCAGCAGCCAAGCCGGGCAAGGCTATGGCTACACCTTC. Amino acids: CASSQAGQGYGYTF.

Ten or more counts support this clonotype. V usage is TRBV7-6 and J usage is TRBJ2-3, with TRBD2 identical over 11 bases. Germline trimming cut 4 bases from V and 4 bases from J; bases unmatched to any gene: 16. The CDR3 is 19 residues long. Germline V gene sequence: CDR1 SGHVS, CDR2 FNYEAQ. The CDR3 sequence: CASSSGLAVTTRQSDTQYF. Written as DNA, the CDR3 is TGTGCCAGCAGCTCGGGACTAGCGGTGACGACCCGTCAATCAGATACGCAGTATTTT.

This clonotype was recorded many times. The J gene is TRBJ2-1, the V gene TRBV12-3 or TRBV12-4, with a possible D match to TRBD2 (5 bases). Trimming stripped 7 bases from V and 6 bases from J, with 13 bases between. The CDR3 covers 13 residues. CDR3 in amino acids: CASTRGSVNEQFF. The CDR3 DNA reads TGTGCCAGCACCCGGGGTAGTGTCAATGAGCAGTTCTTC.

This clonotype appeared many times. DNA for the CDR3: TGTGCCAGCAGCCCGGGACACTACAACTCAGATACGCAGTATTTT. It translates to CASSPGHYNSDTQYF. The chain links TRBV7-8 to TRBJ2-3, with D maybe TRBD1 (6 bases). Trimming cost V 5 bases and J 4 bases, with 16 bases left between them. CDR1 and CDR2 (germline): SGHVS, FQNEAQ. There are 15 residues in the CDR3.

This clonotype was counted many times. The rearrangement links TRBV9 to TRBJ2-1, with 9 nucleotides matching TRBD2. The V gene's germline CDR1 is SGDLS and CDR2 YYNGEE. This CDR3 has 16 amino acids. V was clipped by 4 bases and J by 7 bases; unmatched bases: 12. This chain's CDR3 is CASSRIWAGGQNEQFF. In nucleotides, the CDR3 is TGTGCCAGCAGCCGGATCTGGGCGGGGGGGCAAAATGAGCAGTTCTTC.

This clonotype was observed many times. The chain employs TRBV7-6 and TRBJ2-1; D gene uncertain. This CDR3 has 12 amino acids. The V gene lost 1 base and the J gene lost 9 bases, with 7 bases spanning the gap. Germline-derived CDR1 and CDR2 are SGHVS and FNYEAQ. The CDR3 spells CASSLERSEQFF. CDR3 coding DNA: TGTGCCAGCAGCTTAGAACGCAGTGAGCAGTTCTTC.

This clonotype was picked up many times. The chain is built from TRBV12-3 or TRBV12-4 and TRBJ2-5; 9 nucleotides align to TRBD2. The CDR3 sequence is 15 residues long. V lost 5 bases, J lost 3 bases, and 7 bases stayed unmatched. CDR3 sequence: CASSPSGGTKETQYF. The CDR3 DNA reads as TGTGCCAGCAGTCCGAGCGGGGGGACTAAAGAGACCCAGTACTTC.

This clonotype was found many times. The chain carries TRBV7-2 and TRBJ2-7; D is ambiguous. The CDR3 totals 10 residues. Germline assignment: CDR1 SGHTA and CDR2 FQGNSA. V lost 8 bases and J lost 3, with 5 bases in between. CDR3 in amino acids: CASGVYEQYF. In DNA, the CDR3 is TGTGCCAGCGGAGTCTACGAGCAGTACTTC.

This clonotype was seen ten or more times. V and J are TRBV5-1 and TRBJ1-1; no clear D gene. The CDR3 covers 14 residues. The germline V gene has CDR1 SGHRS and CDR2 YFSETQ. The ends were cut back, 4 bases at V and 2 bases at J, with 12 bases in the middle. Here the CDR3 DNA reads TGCGCCAGCAGCCTTGGAGCGACTAACACTGAAGCTTTCTTT. This translates into CASSLGATNTEAFF.

This clonotype has a count of ten or more. V is TRBV5-1 and J is TRBJ2-2; no definite D call. Germline V CDR1 and CDR2: SGHRS, YFSETQ. CDR3 length: 14 residues. V was cut by 0 bases and J by 7 bases, with 10 bases left in between. This chain's CDR3 is CASSLANGLGELFF. The CDR3, as DNA: TGCGCCAGCAGCTTGGCCAATGGTCTCGGGGAGCTGTTTTTT.

This clonotype came up many times. This rearrangement joins TRBV5-5 to TRBJ1-5, with a tentative D call TRBD1 (5 bases). Trimming stripped 4 bases from V and 4 bases from J, with 15 bases between. The CDR3 totals 15 residues. The V gene's germline CDR1 is SGHKS and CDR2 YYEKEE (reference sequence). The chain's CDR3 is CASSPGDRLNQPQHF. The CDR3 region has the DNA TGTGCCAGCAGCCCGGGAGACAGACTTAATCAGCCCCAGCATTTT.

This clonotype appeared many times. The rearrangement joins TRBV12-3 or TRBV12-4 to TRBJ2-1; 12 bases are a match to TRBD2. CDR3 length: 15 amino acids. The ends lost 6 bases at V and 9 bases at J; junction bases unmatched: 9. The CDR3 DNA reads TGTGCCAGCAGCCCTAGCGGGGGGGCCTTGGGTGAGCAGTTCTTC. Translation gives CASSPSGGALGEQFF.

Comments on this clonotype: One end of the junction varies from germline; a read error may be responsible. The chain has TRBV19 and TRBJ1-5; 7 bases agree with TRBD1. The CDR3 totals 15 residues. Germline assignment: CDR1 LNHDA and CDR2 SQIVND (reference sequence). CDR3 protein: CASSAGGRSNQHQHF. The DNA of the CDR3 is TGTGCCAGTTCGGCAGGGGGAAGGAGCAATCAGCACCAGCATTTT.

The V gene is TRBV19, the J gene TRBJ2-7, with 8 bases aligning to TRBD2. Trimming removed 6 bases from V and 7 bases from J; junction bases left unmatched: 8. Germline-derived CDR1 and CDR2 are LNHDA and SQIVND (reference sequence). The CDR3 sequence is 13 residues long. This chain's CDR3 is CASSGTRMGEQYF. The DNA for the CDR3 is TGTGCCAGTAGCGGGACTAGAATGGGGGAGCAGTACTTC.

CDR3 bases: TGTGCCAGCAGCTTAGCGCTCGGCCGGGAGCTGTTTTTT. It encodes CASSLALGRELFF. The chain is built from TRBV7-6 and TRBJ2-2; no clear D. The CDR3 is 13 residues long. The V end was cut by 0 bases, the J end by 9 bases, with 8 bases between. From germline, CDR1 is SGHVS and CDR2 FNYEAQ.

V usage is TRBV20-1 and J usage is TRBJ1-6; tentative D call: TRBD1 (5 bases). CDR3 length equals 11 residues. CDR1 is DFQATT, CDR2 SNEGSKA, per germline (reference sequence). The V end lost 7 bases, the J end lost 7 bases, and 8 bases lay between the germline ends. CDR3 region: CSGGGNSPLHF. Written as DNA, the CDR3 is TGCAGTGGGGGGGGAAATTCACCCCTCCACTTT.

This clonotype has at least ten counts. The chain recombines TRBV7-8 with TRBJ2-3; D is unclear. CDR3 length equals 15 residues. Germline V gene sequence: CDR1 SGHVS, CDR2 FQNEAQ. Trimming stripped 7 bases from V and 2 bases from J, with 16 bases between. CDR3 residues: CASTVETAYTDTQYF. Written as DNA, the CDR3 is TGTGCCAGCACCGTAGAGACGGCGTACACAGATACGCAGTATTTT.